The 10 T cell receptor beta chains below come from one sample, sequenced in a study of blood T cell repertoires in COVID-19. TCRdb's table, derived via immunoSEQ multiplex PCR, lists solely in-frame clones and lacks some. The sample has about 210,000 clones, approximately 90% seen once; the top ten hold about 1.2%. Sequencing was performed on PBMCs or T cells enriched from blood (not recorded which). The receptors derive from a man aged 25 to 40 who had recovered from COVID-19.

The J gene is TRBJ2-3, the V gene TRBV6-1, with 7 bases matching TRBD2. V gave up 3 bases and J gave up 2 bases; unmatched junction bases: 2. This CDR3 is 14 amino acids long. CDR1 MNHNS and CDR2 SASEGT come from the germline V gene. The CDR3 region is CASSDRDYTDTQYF. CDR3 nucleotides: TGTGCCAGCAGTGACAGGGACTACACAGATACGCAGTATTTT.

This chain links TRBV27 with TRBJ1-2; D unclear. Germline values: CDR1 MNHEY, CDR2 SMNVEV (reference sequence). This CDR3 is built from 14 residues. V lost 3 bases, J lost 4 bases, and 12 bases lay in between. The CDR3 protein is CASSFGMDVYGYTF. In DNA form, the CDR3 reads TGTGCCAGCAGTTTCGGGATGGACGTCTATGGCTACACCTTC.

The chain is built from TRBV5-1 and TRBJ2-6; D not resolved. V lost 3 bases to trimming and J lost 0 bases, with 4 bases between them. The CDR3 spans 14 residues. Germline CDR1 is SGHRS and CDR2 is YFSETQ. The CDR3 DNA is TGCGCCAGCAGCTACTACTCTGGGGCCAACGTCCTGACTTTC. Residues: CASSYYSGANVLTF.

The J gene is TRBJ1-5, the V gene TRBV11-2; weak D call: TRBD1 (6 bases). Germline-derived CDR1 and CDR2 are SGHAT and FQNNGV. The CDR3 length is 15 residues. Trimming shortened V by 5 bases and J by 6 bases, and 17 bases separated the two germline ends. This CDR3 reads CASSPGTKEGQPQHF. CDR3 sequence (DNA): TGTGCCAGCAGCCCCGGGACAAAAGAAGGTCAGCCCCAGCATTTT.

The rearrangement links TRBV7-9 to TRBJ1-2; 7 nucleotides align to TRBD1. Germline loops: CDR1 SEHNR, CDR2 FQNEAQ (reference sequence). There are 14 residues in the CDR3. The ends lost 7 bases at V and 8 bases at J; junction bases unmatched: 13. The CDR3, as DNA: TGTGCCAGCAACACAGATCAGGGGGTTGGGGGCTACACCTTC. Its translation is CASNTDQGVGGYTF.

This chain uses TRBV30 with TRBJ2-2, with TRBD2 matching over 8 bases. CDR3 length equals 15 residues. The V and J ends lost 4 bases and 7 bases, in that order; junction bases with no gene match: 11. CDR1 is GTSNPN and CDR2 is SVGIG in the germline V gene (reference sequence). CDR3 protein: CAWKLPGGDVGELFF. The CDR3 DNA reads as TGTGCCTGGAAACTCCCGGGGGGGGACGTCGGGGAGCTGTTTTTT.

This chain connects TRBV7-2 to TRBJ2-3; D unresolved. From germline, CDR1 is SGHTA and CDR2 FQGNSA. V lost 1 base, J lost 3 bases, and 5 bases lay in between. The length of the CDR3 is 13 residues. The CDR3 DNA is TGTGCCAGCAGCTTAGAGAGTACAGATACGCAGTATTTT. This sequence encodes CASSLESTDTQYF.

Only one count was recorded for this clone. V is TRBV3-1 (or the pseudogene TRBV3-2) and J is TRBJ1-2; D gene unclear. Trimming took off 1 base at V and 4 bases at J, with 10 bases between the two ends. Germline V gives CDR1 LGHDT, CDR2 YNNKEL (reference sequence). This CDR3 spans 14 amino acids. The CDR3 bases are TGTGCCAGCAGCCAAGGGCAGGACTTCTATGGCTACACCTTC. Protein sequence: CASSQGQDFYGYTF.

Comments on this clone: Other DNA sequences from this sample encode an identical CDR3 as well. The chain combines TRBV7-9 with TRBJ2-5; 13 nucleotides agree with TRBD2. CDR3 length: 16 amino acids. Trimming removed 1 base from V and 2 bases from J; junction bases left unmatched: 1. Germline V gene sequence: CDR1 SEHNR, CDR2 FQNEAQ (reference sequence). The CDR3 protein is CASSLGGLAGQETQYF. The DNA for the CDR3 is TGTGCCAGCAGCTTAGGGGGACTAGCGGGACAAGAGACCCAGTACTTC.

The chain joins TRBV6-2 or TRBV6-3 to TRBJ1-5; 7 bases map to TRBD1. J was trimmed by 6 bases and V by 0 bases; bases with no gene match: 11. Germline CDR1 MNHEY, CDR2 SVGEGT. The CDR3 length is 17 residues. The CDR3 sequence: CASSYSARQGPAQPQHF. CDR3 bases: TGTGCCAGCAGTTACTCCGCGAGACAGGGCCCTGCTCAGCCCCAGCATTTT.